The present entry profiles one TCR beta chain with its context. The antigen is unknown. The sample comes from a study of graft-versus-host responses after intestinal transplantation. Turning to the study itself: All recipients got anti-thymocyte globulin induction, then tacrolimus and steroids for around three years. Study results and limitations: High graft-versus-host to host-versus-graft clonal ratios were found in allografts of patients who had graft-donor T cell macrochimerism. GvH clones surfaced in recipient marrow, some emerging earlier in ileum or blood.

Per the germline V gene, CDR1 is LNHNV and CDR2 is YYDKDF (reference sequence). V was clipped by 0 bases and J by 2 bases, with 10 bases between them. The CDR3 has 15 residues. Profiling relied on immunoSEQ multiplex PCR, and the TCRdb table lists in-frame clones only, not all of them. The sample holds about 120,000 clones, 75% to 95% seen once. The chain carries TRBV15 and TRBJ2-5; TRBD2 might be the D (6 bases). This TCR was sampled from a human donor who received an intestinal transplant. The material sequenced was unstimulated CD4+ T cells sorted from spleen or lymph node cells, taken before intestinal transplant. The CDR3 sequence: CATSRDVGLQETQYF. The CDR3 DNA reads TGTGCCACCAGCAGAGATGTGGGACTTCAAGAGACCCAGTACTTC.